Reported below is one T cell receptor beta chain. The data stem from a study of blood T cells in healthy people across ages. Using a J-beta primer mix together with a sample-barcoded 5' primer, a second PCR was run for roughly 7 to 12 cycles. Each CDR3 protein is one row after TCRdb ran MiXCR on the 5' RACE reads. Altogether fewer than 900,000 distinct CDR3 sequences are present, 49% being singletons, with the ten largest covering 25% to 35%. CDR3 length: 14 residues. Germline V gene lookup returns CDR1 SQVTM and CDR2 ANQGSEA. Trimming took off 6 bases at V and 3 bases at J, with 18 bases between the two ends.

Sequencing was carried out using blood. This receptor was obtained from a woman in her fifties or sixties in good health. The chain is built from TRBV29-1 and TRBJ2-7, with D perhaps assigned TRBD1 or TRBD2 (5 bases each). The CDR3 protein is CSVGRDQSFYEQYF. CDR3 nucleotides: TGCAGCGTGGGAAGGGACCAGAGCTTCTACGAGCAGTACTTC.